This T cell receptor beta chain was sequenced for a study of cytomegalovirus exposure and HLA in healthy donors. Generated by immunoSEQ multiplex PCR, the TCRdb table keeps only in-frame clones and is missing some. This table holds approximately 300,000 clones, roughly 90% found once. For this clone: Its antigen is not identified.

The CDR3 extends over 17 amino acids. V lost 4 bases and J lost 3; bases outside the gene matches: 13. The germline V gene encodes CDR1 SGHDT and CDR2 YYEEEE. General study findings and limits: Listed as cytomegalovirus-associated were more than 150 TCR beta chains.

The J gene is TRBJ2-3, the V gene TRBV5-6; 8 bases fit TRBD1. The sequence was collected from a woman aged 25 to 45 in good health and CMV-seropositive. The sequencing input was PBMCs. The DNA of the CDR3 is TGTGCCAGCAGCGCCGGGACAGGAATGACAAGAACAGATACGCAGTATTTT. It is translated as CASSAGTGMTRTDTQYF.